The T cell receptor (beta chain) under discussion was sequenced for a study of cytomegalovirus exposure and HLA in healthy donors. Assay used: immunoSEQ multiplex PCR; TCRdb lists only in-frame clones, some missing. The sample lists approximately 150,000 clones; 70% to 90% were seen once. Trimming cost V 5 bases and J 5 bases, with 12 bases left between them. This CDR3 is 12 amino acids long. Germline-derived CDR1 and CDR2 are SQVTM and ANQGSEA. The receptor was derived from a man between 25 and 39 years old in good health and CMV-seropositive. Sequencing was performed on PBMCs. V is TRBV29-1 and J is TRBJ2-5; the D is unclear. CDR3 amino acids: CSVYPTGETQYF. CDR3 nucleotide sequence: TGCAGCGTTTACCCGACCGGGGAGACCCAGTACTTC.